These 8 T cell receptor beta chains were sequenced from one sample in a study of cytomegalovirus exposure and HLA in healthy donors. The PCR had 60 Vbeta and 13 Jbeta primers. TCRdb's copy holds only in-frame clones and misses some; the assay was immunoSEQ multiplex PCR. Among under 200,000 clones, roughly four fifths were seen once, and the ten largest hold approximately 2.2%. Material for sequencing was PBMCs. Every receptor here comes from a woman in her thirties in good health and CMV-seropositive.

This chain connects TRBV27 to TRBJ2-7, with D perhaps matching TRBD2 (6 bases). V was clipped by 5 bases and J by 5 bases, with 10 bases between them. CDR1 MNHEY and CDR2 SMNVEV come from the germline V gene (reference sequence). This CDR3 comprises 12 residues. The CDR3 region is CASSPRGNEQYF. For the CDR3, the DNA is TGTGCCAGCAGTCCGCGGGGAAACGAGCAGTACTTC.

This rearrangement joins TRBV5-8 to TRBJ1-5; a weak D match, TRBD1 (6 bases). Germline V lookup: CDR1 SGHTS, CDR2 YDEGEE. This CDR3 has 15 amino acids. Trimming shortened V by 0 bases and J by 6 bases, and 13 bases separated the two germline ends. CDR3 amino acids: CASSLEGGLGQPQHF. The CDR3 DNA reads TGTGCCAGCAGCTTGGAGGGGGGGCTTGGTCAGCCCCAGCATTTT.

The chain's CDR3 is CASSPQHRGLGYTF. In DNA, the CDR3 is TGTGCCAGCAGCCCTCAGCACAGGGGGCTTGGCTACACCTTC. J is TRBJ1-2 and V is TRBV5-4, with 9 bases matching TRBD1. Germline V gene lookup returns CDR1 SGHNT and CDR2 YYREEE (reference sequence). The V and J ends lost 4 bases and 7 bases, in that order; junction bases with no gene match: 8. This CDR3 comprises 14 residues.

The chain couples TRBV5-6 to TRBJ2-3; TRBD2 matches 12 bases. Germline trimming cut 4 bases from V and 5 bases from J; bases unmatched to any gene: 14. The CDR3 is made up of 18 amino acids. The germline V gene encodes CDR1 SGHDT and CDR2 YYEEEE. CDR3 coding DNA: TGTGCCAGCAGCGTGATGACTAGCGGGGGCCCCTCGGGAGATACGCAGTATTTT. Translation: CASSVMTSGGPSGDTQYF. Together with reference TRBV5-6 and TRBJ2-3, the CDR3 gives the full variable domain: DAGVTQSPTHLIKTRGQQVTLRCSPKSGHDTVSWYQQALGQGPQFIFQYYEEEERQRGNFPDRFSGHQFPNYSSELNVNALLLGDSALYLCASSVMTSGGPSGDTQYFGPGTRLTVL.

This sequence joins TRBV10-3 and TRBJ1-3; D call uncertain. The germline CDR1 and CDR2 sequences are ENHRY and SYGVKD. V lost 10 bases, J lost 0 bases, and 13 bases lay in between. This CDR3 spans 14 amino acids. CDR3 nucleotide sequence: TGTGCCACTGTGACTGAATACTCTGGAAACACCATATATTTT. This sequence encodes CATVTEYSGNTIYF.

The chain uses TRBV7-7 and TRBJ2-5; 8 nucleotides match TRBD1. The CDR3 runs to 14 residues. V lost 3 bases, J lost 5 bases, and 5 bases stayed unmatched. From germline, CDR1 is SSHAT and CDR2 FNYEAQ (reference sequence). The DNA of the CDR3 is TGTGCCAGCAGCTTGGGACAGGTGCGGGAGACCCAGTACTTC. This encodes CASSLGQVRETQYF.

As DNA, the CDR3 is TGCGCCAGCAGCTTGATGGTTCGACAGGGGGCAAACTCTGGAAACACCATATATTTT. Translating it yields CASSLMVRQGANSGNTIYF. V and J are TRBV5-1 and TRBJ1-3; 10 nucleotides agree with TRBD1. The CDR3 runs to 19 residues. J lost 0 bases, V lost 1 base, and 10 bases had no gene match. Germline loops: CDR1 SGHRS, CDR2 YFSETQ.

This chain links TRBV6-5 with TRBJ2-7; a weak D match, TRBD1 (5 bases). Looked up from germline, CDR1 is MNHEY and CDR2 is SVGAGI. This CDR3 is built from 16 residues. Trimming removed 2 bases from V and 6 bases from J, with 20 bases in between. CDR3 nucleotide sequence: TGTGCCAGCAGTTACCTAACAGGTCTGGGGTCGGGCGAGCAGTACTTC. Translating it yields CASSYLTGLGSGEQYF.